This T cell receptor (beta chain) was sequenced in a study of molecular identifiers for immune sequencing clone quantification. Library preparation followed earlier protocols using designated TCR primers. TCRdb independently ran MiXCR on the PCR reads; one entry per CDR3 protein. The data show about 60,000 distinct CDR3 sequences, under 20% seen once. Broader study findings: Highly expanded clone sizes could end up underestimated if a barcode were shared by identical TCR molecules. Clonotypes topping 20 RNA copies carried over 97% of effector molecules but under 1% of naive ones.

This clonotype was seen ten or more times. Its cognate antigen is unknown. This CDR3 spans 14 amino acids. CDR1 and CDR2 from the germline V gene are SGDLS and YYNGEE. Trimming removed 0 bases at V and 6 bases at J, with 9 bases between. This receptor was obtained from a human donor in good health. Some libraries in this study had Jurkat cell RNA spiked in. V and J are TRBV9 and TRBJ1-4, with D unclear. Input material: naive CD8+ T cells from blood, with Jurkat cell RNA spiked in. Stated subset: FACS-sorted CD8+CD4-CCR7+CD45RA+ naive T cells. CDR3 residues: CASSVGSFDEKLFF. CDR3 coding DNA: TGTGCCAGCAGCGTAGGGAGTTTTGATGAAAAACTGTTTTTT.